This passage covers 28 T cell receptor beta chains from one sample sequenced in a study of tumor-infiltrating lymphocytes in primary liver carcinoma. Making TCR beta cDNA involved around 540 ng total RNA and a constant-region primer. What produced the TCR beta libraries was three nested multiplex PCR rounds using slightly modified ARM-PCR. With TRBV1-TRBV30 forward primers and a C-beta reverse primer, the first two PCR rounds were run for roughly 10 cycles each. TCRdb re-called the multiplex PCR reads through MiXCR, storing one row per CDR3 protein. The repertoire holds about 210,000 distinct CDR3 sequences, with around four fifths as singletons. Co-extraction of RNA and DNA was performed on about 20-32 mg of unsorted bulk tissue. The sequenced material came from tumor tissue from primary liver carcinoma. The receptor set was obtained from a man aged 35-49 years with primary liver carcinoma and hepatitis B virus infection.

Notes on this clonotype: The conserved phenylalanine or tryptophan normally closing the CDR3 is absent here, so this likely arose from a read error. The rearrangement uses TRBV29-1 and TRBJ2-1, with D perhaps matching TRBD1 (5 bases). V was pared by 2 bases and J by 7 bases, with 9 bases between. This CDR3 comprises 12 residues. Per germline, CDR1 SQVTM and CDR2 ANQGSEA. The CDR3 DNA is TGCAGCGTTGAACCCAAGGGGAATGAGCAGTTCATC. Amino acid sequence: CSVEPKGNEQFI.

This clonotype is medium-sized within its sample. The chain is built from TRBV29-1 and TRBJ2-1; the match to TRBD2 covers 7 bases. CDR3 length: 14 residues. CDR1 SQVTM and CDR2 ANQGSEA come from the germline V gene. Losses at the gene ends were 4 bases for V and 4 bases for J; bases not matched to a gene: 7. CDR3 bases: TGCAGCGTTGCCGTAGCTAGCGGTTACAATGAGCAGTTCTTC. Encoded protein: CSVAVASGYNEQFF.

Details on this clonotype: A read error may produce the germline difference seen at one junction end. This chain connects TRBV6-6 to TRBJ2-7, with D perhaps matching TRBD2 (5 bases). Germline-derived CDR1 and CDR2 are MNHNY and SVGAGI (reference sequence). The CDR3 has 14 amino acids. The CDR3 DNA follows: TGTACCAGCAGTTACTCGGGGTGGGGAAGCGAGGAGTACTTC. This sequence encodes CTSSYSGWGSEEYF.

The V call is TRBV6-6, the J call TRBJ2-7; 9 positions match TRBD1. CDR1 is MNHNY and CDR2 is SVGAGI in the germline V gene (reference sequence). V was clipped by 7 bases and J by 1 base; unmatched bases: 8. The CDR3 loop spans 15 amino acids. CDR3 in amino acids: CASMTGGGVSYEQYF. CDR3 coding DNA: TGTGCCAGCATGACAGGGGGGGGCGTGTCCTACGAGCAGTACTTC.

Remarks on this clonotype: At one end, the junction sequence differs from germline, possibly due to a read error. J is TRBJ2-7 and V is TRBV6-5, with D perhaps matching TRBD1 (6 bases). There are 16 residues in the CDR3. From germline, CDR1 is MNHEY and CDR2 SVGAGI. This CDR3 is CTSSYGGRGQTYEQYF. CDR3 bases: TGTACCAGCAGTTACGGAGGCAGGGGACAAACCTACGAGCAATACTTC.

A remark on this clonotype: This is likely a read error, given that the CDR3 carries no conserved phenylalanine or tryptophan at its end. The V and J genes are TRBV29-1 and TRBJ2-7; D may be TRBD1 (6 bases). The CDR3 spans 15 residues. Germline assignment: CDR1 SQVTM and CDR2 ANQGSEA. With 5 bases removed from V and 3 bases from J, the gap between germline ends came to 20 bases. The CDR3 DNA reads TGCAGCGTTCCCGGACCTGACAGGAATCTCTACGAGCAGTACTAC. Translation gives CSVPGPDRNLYEQYY.

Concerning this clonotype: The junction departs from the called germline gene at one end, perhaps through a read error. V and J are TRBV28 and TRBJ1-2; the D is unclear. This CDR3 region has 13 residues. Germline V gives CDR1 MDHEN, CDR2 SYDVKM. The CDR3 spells CASNLMVSCGYTF. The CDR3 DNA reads TGTGCCAGCAATTTAATGGTCAGCTGTGGCTACACCTTC.

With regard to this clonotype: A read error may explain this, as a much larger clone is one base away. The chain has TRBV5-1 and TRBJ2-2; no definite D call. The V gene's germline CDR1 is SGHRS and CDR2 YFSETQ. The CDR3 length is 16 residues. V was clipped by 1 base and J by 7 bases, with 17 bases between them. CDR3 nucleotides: TGCGCCAGCAGCTTGCTGGGCAGGATCCGCAGCGGGGAGCTGTTTTTT. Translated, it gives CASSLLGRIRSGELFF. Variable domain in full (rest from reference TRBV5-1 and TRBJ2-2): KAGVTQTPRYLIKTRGQQVTLSCSPISGHRSVSWYQQTPGQGLQFLFEYFSETQRNKGNFPGRFSGRQFSNSRSEMNVSTLELGDSALYLCASSLLGRIRSGELFFGEGSRLTVL.

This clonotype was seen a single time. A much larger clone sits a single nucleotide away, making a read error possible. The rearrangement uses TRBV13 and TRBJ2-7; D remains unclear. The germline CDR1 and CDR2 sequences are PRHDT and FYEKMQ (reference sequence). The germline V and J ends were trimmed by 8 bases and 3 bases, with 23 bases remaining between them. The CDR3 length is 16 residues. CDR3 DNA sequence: TGTGCCAGCTCCCCCCAGAGACCCGAAGGCATCTACGAGCAGTACTTC. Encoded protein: CASSPQRPEGIYEQYF.

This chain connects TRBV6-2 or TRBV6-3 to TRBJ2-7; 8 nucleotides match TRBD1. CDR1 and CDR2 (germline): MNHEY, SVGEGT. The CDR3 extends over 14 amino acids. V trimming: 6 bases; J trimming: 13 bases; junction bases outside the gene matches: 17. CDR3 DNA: TGTGCCAGCAGCCTCCAGGACAGGGCCCACGACCACTACTTC. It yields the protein CASSLQDRAHDHYF.

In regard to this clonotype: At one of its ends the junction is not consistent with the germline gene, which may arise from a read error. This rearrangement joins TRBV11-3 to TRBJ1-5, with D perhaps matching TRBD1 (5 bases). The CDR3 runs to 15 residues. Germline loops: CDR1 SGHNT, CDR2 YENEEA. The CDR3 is CTSSLDLGVTQPQHF. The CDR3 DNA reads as TGTACCAGTAGCTTAGATCTGGGGGTGACTCAGCCCCAGCATTTT. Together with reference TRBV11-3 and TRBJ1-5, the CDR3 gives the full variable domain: EAGVVQSPRYKIIEKKQPVAFWCNPISGHNTLYWYLQNLGQGPELLIRYENEEAVDDSQLPKDRFSAERLKGVDSTLKIQPAELGDSAVYLCTSSLDLGVTQPQHFGDGTRLSIL.

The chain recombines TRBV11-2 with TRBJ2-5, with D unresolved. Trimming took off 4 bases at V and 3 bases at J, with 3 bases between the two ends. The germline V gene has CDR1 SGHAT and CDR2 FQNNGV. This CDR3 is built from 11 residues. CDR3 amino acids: CASSSEETQYF. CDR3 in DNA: TGTGCCAGCAGCTCAGAAGAGACCCAGTACTTC. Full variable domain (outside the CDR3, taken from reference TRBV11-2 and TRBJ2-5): EAGVAQSPRYKIIEKRQSVAFWCNPISGHATLYWYQQILGQGPKLLIQFQNNGVVDDSQLPKDRFSAERLKGVDSTLKIQPAKLEDSAVYLCASSSEETQYFGPGTRLLVL.

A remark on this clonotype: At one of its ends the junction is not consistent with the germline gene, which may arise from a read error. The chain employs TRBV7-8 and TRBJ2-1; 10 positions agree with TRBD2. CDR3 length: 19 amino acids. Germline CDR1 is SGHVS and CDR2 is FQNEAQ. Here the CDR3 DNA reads TGTGCCAGCAGCTTAGCTCCTAGCGGGAGTCATGGGGGCTACAATGAGGAGTTCTTC. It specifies CASSLAPSGSHGGYNEEFF.

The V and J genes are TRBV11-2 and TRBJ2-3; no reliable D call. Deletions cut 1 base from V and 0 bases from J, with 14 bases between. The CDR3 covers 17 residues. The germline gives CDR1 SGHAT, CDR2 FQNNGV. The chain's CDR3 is CASSLVPDETSTDTQYF. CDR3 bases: TGTGCCAGCAGCTTAGTTCCGGACGAGACTAGCACAGATACGCAGTATTTT. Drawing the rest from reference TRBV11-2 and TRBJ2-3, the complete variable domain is EAGVAQSPRYKIIEKRQSVAFWCNPISGHATLYWYQQILGQGPKLLIQFQNNGVVDDSQLPKDRFSAERLKGVDSTLKIQPAKLEDSAVYLCASSLVPDETSTDTQYFGPGTRLTVL.

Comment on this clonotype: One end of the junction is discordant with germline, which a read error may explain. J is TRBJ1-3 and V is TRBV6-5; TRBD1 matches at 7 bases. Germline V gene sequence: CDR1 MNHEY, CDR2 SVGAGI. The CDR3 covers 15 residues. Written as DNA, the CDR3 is TGTGCCAGCAGTCAAGGGGGCCAGTCTGGAAACACCGTATATTTT. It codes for CASSQGGQSGNTVYF.

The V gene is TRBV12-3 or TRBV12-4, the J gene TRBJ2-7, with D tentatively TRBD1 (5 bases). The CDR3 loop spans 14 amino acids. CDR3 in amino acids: CARSDSRVPYEQYF. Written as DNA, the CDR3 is TGTGCTAGGAGTGATTCCAGGGTACCCTACGAGCAGTACTTC.

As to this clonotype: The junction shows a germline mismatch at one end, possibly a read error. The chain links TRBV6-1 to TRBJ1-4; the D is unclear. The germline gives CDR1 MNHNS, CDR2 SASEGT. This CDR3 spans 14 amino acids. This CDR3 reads CTSAIGTANEKLFF. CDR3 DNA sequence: TGTACCAGCGCTATCGGTACAGCTAATGAAAAACTGTTTTTT.

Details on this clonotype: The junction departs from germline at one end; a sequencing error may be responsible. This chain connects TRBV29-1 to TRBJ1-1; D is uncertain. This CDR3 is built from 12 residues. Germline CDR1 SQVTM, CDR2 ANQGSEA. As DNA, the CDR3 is TGCAGTGTTCGATGGAGGGCGACTGAGGCTTTCTTT. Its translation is CSVRWRATEAFF.

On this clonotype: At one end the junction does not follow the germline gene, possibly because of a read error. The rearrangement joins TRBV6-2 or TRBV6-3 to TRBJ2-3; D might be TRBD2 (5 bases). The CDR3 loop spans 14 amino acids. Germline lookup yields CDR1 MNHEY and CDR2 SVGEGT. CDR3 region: CARSSGVRPDTQYF. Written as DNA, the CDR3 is TGCGCCAGGAGCTCCGGGGTCCGCCCAGATACGCAGTATTTT.

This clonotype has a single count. The CDR3: CASSQEVRSRSYTF. CDR3 bases: TGTGCCAGCAGCCAAGAAGTAAGGTCTCGAAGCTACACCTTC. This chain joins TRBV4-2 and TRBJ1-2, with D unresolved. CDR1 and CDR2 (germline): LGHNA, YNFKEQ. The length of the CDR3 is 14 residues. Trimming took 0 bases from V and 9 from J, leaving 14 bases between them.

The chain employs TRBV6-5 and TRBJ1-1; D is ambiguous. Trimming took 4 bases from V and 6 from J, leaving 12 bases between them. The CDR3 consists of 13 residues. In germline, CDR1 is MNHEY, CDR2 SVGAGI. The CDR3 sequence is CASSSSIYSEAFF. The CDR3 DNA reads TGTGCCAGCAGTTCCTCAATATACTCTGAAGCTTTCTTT.

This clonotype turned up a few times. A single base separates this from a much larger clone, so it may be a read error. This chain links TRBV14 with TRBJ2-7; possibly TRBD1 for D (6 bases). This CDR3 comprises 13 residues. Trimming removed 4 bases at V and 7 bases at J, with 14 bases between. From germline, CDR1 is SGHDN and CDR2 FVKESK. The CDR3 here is CASSRQGMSEQYF. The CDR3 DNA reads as TGTGCCAGCAGCCGGCAGGGGATGAGTGAGCAGTACTTC. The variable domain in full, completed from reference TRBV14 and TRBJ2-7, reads EAGVTQFPSHSVIEKGQTVTLRCDPISGHDNLYWYRRVMGKEIKFLLHFVKESKQDESGMPNNRFLAERTGGTYSTLKVQPAELEDSGVYFCASSRQGMSEQYFGPGTRLTVT.

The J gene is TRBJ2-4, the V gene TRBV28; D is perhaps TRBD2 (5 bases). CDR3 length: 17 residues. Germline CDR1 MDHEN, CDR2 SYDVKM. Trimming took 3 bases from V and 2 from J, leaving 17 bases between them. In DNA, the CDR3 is TGTGCCAGCAGTTTTTCGTCTTCCGGGATCTCCAAAAACATTCAGTACTTC. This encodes CASSFSSSGISKNIQYF.

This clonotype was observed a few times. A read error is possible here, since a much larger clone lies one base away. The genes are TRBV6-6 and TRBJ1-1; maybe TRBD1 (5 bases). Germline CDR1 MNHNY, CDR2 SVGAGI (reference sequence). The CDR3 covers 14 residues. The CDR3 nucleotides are TGTGTCAGCAGTTACCAGGGAGGGAACACTGAAGCTTTCTTT. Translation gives CVSSYQGGNTEAFF.

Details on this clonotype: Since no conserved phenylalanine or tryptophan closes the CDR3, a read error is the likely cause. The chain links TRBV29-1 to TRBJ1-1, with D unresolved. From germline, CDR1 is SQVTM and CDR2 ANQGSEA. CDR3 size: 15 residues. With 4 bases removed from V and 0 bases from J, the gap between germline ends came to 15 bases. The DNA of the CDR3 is TGCAGCGTTGCCCCTGGTTGGGCATTGAACACTGAAGCTTTCATT. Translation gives CSVAPGWALNTEAFI.

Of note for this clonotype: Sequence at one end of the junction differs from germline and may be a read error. The CDR3 here is CSVTGVDGRSTNTQYF. The CDR3, as DNA: TGCAGCGTCACTGGAGTGGATGGACGTAGCACAAATACGCAGTATTTT. The V gene is TRBV29-1, the J gene TRBJ2-3, with D unclear. CDR1 SQVTM and CDR2 ANQGSEA come from the germline V gene. The CDR3 is 16 amino acids.

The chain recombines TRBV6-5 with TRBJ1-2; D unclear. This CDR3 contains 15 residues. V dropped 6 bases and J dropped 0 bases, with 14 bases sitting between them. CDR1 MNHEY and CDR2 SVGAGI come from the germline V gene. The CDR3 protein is CASSPQRITNYGYTF. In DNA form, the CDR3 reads TGTGCCAGCAGCCCACAGCGAATCACTAACTATGGCTACACCTTC.

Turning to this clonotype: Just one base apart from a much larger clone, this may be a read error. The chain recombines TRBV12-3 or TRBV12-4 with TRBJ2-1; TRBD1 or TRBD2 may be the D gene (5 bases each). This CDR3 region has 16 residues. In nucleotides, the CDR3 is TGTACCAGCAGTTTCAGAGGGGCTAGCACCTACAATGAGCAGTTCTTC. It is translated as CTSSFRGASTYNEQFF.